Listed here are 13 T cell receptor beta chains from one sample, sequenced in a study of identical twins. TCRdb recomputed calls from the 5' RACE reads with MiXCR, one row per CDR3 protein. Of about 340,000 distinct CDR3 sequences in the sample, approximately 10% are singletons; the top ten hold 8% to 10%. What was sequenced was naive T cells sorted from blood. The source of these receptors is a woman in her 50s in good health.

V gene TRBV18 combines with J gene TRBJ1-1, with TRBD1 as a possible D gene (5 bases). The germline V gene has CDR1 KGHSH and CDR2 LQKENI. CDR3 length: 15 amino acids. V lost 0 bases and J 5 bases, leaving 13 bases between the germline ends. CDR3 bases: TGTGCCAGCTCACCACCGGTAGAGGGGTGGACTGAAGCTTTCTTT. This codes for CASSPPVEGWTEAFF.

The sample holds a few counts of this clonotype. The chain employs TRBV13 and TRBJ2-3; D is uncertain. This CDR3 region has 13 residues. Germline V gene sequence: CDR1 PRHDT, CDR2 FYEKMQ (reference sequence). V was trimmed by 7 bases and J by 4 bases, leaving 12 bases between them. The CDR3 protein is CASKLSEADTQYF. In nucleotides, the CDR3 is TGTGCCAGCAAGTTAAGCGAAGCAGATACGCAGTATTTT. Full variable domain (remainder filled in from reference TRBV13 and TRBJ2-3): AAGVIQSPRHLIKEKRETATLKCYPIPRHDTVYWYQQGPGQDPQFLISFYEKMQSDKGSIPDRFSAQQFSDYHSELNMSSLELGDSALYFCASKLSEADTQYFGPGTRLTVL.

This clonotype was detected ten times or more. The rearrangement uses TRBV12-3 or TRBV12-4 and TRBJ2-7; D is possibly TRBD2 (6 bases). Trimming removed 5 bases from V and 0 bases from J, with 20 bases in between. This CDR3 is 17 amino acids long. CDR3 in amino acids: CASSAIVSGLSSYEQYF. The CDR3 region has the DNA TGTGCCAGCAGTGCGATCGTTAGCGGCCTAAGCTCCTACGAGCAGTACTTC.

V and J are TRBV20-1 and TRBJ2-1; D may be TRBD2 (6 bases). This CDR3 contains 15 residues. Germline CDR1 is DFQATT and CDR2 is SNEGSKA (reference sequence). V shed 6 bases and J shed 7 bases, with 22 bases lying between them. Written as DNA, the CDR3 is TGCAGTGCCCATCCAACTCTGACTAGTTTGAATGAGCAGTTCTTC. This translates into CSAHPTLTSLNEQFF.

This clonotype was counted only a few times. The chain uses TRBV5-5 and TRBJ2-3; D uncertain. The CDR3 spans 14 residues. Germline assignment: CDR1 SGHKS and CDR2 YYEKEE (reference sequence). V shed 0 bases and J shed 4 bases, with 9 bases lying between them. This chain's CDR3 is CASSLAVSPDTQYF. CDR3 DNA sequence: TGTGCCAGCAGCTTGGCCGTCAGCCCAGATACGCAGTATTTT.

This rearrangement joins TRBV5-4 to TRBJ2-3, with TRBD1 identical over 7 bases. V lost 3 bases and J lost 3; bases outside the gene matches: 4. Germline lookup yields CDR1 SGHNT and CDR2 YYREEE (reference sequence). This CDR3 has 14 amino acids. The chain's CDR3 is CASSSGTVTDTQYF. CDR3 nucleotide sequence: TGTGCCAGCAGCTCCGGGACAGTTACAGATACGCAGTATTTT.

This clonotype was found a few times. This chain links TRBV18 with TRBJ2-7; 7 bases map to TRBD1. The CDR3 has 18 residues. Germline values: CDR1 KGHSH, CDR2 LQKENI. Trimming took 5 bases from V and 0 from J; bases not matched to a gene: 16. The CDR3 bases are TGTGCCAGCTCAGACATTCCGGGACAGTCGACGAGCTCCTACGAGCAGTACGTC. Its translation: CASSDIPGQSTSSYEQYV.

This clonotype showed up many times. The gene calls are TRBV10-3 and TRBJ1-5, with 11 bases aligning to TRBD1. The CDR3 sequence is 14 residues long. J gave up 7 bases and V 6 bases, and 5 bases lay outside the gene matches. Looked up from germline, CDR1 is ENHRY and CDR2 is SYGVKD. DNA of the CDR3: TGTGCCATCAGCCCGGGACAGGGGGGCCAGCCCCAGCATTTT. This codes for CAISPGQGGQPQHF.

This clonotype was seen repeatedly, ten times or more. The rearrangement joins TRBV25-1 to TRBJ1-1; D is possibly TRBD1 (6 bases). The CDR3 has 15 residues. V lost 0 bases and J lost 2, with 10 bases in between. CDR1 and CDR2 from the germline V gene are MGHDK and SYGVNS. The CDR3 DNA reads TGTGCCAGCAGTGAATACGGACAGAGCAACACTGAAGCTTTCTTT. Amino acids: CASSEYGQSNTEAFF.

This clonotype was recorded at least ten times. The V and J genes are TRBV5-1 and TRBJ2-5, with D uncertain. Per the germline V gene, CDR1 is SGHRS and CDR2 is YFSETQ. The length of the CDR3 is 14 residues. Trimming stripped 2 bases from V and 1 base from J, with 9 bases between. The CDR3 protein is CASSLSVTQETQYF. In DNA form, the CDR3 reads TGCGCCAGCAGCTTATCCGTGACCCAAGAGACCCAGTACTTC.

This clonotype turned up a few times. The CDR3 protein is CASSLRLAGAATGELFF. DNA of the CDR3: TGTGCCAGCAGCTTGAGGCTAGCGGGAGCAGCTACCGGGGAGCTGTTTTTT. The chain carries TRBV5-5 and TRBJ2-2; 10 positions agree with TRBD2. Germline trimming cut 1 base from V and 5 bases from J; bases unmatched to any gene: 8. This CDR3 is built from 17 residues. Germline CDR1 SGHKS, CDR2 YYEKEE (reference sequence). Full variable domain (rest looked up from reference TRBV5-5 and TRBJ2-2): DAGVTQSPTHLIKTRGQQVTLRCSPISGHKSVSWYQQVLGQGPQFIFQYYEKEERGRGNFPDRFSARQFPNYSSELNVNALLLGDSALYLCASSLRLAGAATGELFFGEGSRLTVL.

The chain combines TRBV6-6 with TRBJ2-5; D remains unclear. Germline lookup yields CDR1 MNHNY and CDR2 SVGAGI (reference sequence). Trimming removed 5 bases from V and 2 bases from J, with 6 bases in between. The CDR3 spans 12 residues. The CDR3 DNA sequence: TGTGCCAGCAGTCACATTCAAGAGACCCAGTACTTC. It is translated as CASSHIQETQYF.

In its sample, this clonotype was seen a few times. This rearrangement joins TRBV11-2 to TRBJ2-2; D is unclear. Germline lookup yields CDR1 SGHAT and CDR2 FQNNGV. V was trimmed by 1 base and J by 13 bases, leaving 4 bases between them. The CDR3 extends over 10 amino acids. The CDR3 here is CASSLAGLFF. DNA of the CDR3: TGTGCCAGCAGCTTAGCGGGGCTGTTTTTT. Full variable domain (missing parts from reference TRBV11-2 and TRBJ2-2): EAGVAQSPRYKIIEKRQSVAFWCNPISGHATLYWYQQILGQGPKLLIQFQNNGVVDDSQLPKDRFSAERLKGVDSTLKIQPAKLEDSAVYLCASSLAGLFFGEGSRLTVL.